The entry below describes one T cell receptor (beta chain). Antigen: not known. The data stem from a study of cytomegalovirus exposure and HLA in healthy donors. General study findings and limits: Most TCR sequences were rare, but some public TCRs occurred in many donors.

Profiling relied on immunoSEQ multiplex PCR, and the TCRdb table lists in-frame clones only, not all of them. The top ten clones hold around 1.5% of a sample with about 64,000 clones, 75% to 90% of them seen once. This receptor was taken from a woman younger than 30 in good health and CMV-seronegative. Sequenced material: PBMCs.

The CDR3 loop reads CASRPGGADTQYF. CDR3 bases: TGTGCCAGCAGACCCGGTGGAGCAGATACGCAGTATTTT. The V gene is TRBV7-6, the J gene TRBJ2-3; D unresolved. Trimming removed 6 bases at V and 4 bases at J, with 11 bases between. CDR1 is SGHVS, CDR2 FNYEAQ, per germline. The length of the CDR3 is 13 residues.